This T cell receptor (beta chain) was sequenced during a study of blood T cell repertoires in COVID-19. This CDR3 comprises 13 residues. With 3 bases removed from V and 5 bases from J, the gap between germline ends came to 10 bases. Per germline, CDR1 KGHSH and CDR2 LQKENI. Sequencing was performed with immunoSEQ multiplex PCR; in TCRdb, only in-frame clones are kept and a portion is missing. This sample yields more than 300,000 clones, of which just over 85% are seen a single time; 4% to 5% belongs to the top ten. The sample comprised PBMCs or T cells enriched from blood (not recorded which). The sequence came from a man aged 30-40 years who had recovered from COVID-19. V and J are TRBV18 and TRBJ2-5; D call uncertain. CDR3: CASSPGLRETQYF. The DNA of the CDR3 is TGTGCCAGCTCACCCGGGTTACGGGAGACCCAGTACTTC.